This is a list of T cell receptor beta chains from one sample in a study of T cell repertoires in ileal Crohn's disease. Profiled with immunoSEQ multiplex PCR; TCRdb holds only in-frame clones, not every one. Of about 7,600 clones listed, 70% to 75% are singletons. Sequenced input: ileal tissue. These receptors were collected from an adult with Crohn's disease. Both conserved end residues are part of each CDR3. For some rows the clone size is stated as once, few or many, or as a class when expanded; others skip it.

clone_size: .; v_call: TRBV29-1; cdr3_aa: CSVAGNGYGYTF
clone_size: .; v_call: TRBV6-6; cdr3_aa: CASSYSSSLQETQYF
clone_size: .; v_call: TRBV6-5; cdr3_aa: CASSTRQNTGELFF
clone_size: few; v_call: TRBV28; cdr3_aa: CASSLSGKGETQYF
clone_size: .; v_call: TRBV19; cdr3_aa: CASSYTPGIWEQFF
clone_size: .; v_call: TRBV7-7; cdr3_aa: CASSSVFPGELFF
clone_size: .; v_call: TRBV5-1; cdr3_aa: CASSLNRAPYEQYF
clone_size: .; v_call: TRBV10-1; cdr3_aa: CASSESGVRGLYNEQFF
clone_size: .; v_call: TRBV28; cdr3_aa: CASSPGTSGTHTQYF
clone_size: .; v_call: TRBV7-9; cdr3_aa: CASSPPERGYAQYF
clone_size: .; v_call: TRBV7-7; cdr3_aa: CASSSRTGNTGELFF
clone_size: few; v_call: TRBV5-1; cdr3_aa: CASSPSGRAGEEQFF
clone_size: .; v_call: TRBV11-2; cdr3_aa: CASSSPYGYTF
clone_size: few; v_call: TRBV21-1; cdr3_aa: CASSKVAGSSYEQYF
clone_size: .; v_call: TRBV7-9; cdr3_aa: CASSYFGSTEAFF
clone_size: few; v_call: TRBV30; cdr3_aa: CAWSLTYNEQFF
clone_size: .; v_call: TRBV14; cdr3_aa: CASSQGPDTQYF
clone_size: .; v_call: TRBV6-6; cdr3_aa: CASSSGGEGYTF
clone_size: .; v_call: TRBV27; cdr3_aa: CASSFGSTRNTGELFF
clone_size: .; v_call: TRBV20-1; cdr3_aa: CSAYLNIQYF
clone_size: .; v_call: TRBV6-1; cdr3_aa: CASSESLLLAGGEQFF
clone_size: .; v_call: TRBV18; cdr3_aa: CASSVGQNTEAFF
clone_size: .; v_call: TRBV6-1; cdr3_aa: CASSEGASRRLNTEAFF
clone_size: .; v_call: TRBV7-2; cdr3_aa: CASSSLPGSGWESGELFF
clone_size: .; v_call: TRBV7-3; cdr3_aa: CASSSQEVKYF
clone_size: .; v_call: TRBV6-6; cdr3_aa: CASSYSGILIDEQYF
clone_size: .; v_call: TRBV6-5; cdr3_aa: CASSLSSGRAYEQYF
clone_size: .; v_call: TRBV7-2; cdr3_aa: CASAGGLETQYF
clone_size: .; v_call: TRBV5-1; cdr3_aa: CASRLEAGSGNTIYF
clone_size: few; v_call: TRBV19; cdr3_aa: CASRGQGNQPQHF
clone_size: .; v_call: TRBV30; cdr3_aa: CAWRGGGSTEAFF
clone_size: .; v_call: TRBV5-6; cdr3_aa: CASSLIAGGRYEQYF
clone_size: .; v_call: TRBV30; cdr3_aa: CAWSAPGARGNTIYF
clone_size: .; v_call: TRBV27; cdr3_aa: CASRSGFSSGNTIYF
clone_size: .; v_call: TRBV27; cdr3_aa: CASSSQGYGYTF
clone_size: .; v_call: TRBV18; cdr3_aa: CASSPPAAGGWNTEAFF
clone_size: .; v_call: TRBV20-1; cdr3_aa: CSARWGGEQYF
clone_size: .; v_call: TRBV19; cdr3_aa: CASSQNGRQGSGANVLTF
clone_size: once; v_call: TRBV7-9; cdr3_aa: CASSSTRTSEYRSYNEQFF
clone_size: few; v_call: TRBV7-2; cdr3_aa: CASSFTDTYEQYF
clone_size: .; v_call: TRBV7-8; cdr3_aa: CASSLAGTVVEAFF
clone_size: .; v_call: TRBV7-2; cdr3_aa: CASSTSSGRRETQYF
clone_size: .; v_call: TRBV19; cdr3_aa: CASSRTGVTYEQYF
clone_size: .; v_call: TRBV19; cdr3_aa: CASSIKSGSRNEQFF
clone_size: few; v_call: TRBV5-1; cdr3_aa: CASRALSAASYEQYF
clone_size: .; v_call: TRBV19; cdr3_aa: CASSIYRGPGGNQPQHF
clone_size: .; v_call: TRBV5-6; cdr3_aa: CASSLRDRTQYF
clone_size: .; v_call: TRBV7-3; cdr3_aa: CASSPDSVNTEAFF
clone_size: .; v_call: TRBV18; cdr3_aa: CASSPESSGNTIYF
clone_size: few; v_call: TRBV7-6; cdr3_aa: CASSSTNTDTQYF
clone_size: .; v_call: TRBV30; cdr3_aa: CAWSSSGVGNTIYF
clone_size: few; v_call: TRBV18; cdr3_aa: CASSPQTYNEQFF
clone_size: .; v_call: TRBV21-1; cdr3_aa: CASSKGYGEGNIQYF
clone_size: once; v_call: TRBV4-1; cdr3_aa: CASSQTSAPETQYF